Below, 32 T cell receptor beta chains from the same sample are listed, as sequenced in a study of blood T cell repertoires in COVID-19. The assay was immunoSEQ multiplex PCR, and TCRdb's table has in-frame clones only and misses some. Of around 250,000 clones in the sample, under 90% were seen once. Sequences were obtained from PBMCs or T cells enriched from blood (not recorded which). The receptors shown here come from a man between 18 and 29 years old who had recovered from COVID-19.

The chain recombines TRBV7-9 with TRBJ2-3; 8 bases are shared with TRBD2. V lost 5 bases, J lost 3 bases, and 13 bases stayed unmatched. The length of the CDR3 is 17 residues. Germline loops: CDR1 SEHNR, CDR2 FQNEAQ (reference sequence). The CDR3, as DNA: TGTGCCAGCAGCCGAGCCGATCGGGGGGGCCGAACAGATACGCAGTATTTT. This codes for CASSRADRGGRTDTQYF.

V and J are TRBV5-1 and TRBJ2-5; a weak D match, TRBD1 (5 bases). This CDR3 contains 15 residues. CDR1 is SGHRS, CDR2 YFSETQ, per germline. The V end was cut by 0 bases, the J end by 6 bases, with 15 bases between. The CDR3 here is CASSLGRTGVQTQYF. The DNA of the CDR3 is TGCGCCAGCAGCTTGGGCCGAACAGGCGTGCAGACCCAGTACTTC.

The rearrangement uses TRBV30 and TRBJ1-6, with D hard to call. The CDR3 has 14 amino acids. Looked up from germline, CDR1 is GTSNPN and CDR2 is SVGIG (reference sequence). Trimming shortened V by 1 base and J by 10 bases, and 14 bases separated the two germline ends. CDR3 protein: CAWSDLAVLSPLHF. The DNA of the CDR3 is TGTGCCTGGAGTGATCTCGCGGTCCTATCACCCCTCCACTTT.

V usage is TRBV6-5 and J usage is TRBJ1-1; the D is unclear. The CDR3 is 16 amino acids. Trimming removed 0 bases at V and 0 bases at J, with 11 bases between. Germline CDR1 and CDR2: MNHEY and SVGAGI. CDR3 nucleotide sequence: TGTGCCAGCAGTTACTCGAACATCATTTTGAACACTGAAGCTTTCTTT. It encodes CASSYSNIILNTEAFF.

In DNA form, the CDR3 reads TGTGCCAGCAGCTTAGAGTCGCGGGGGGTATACAATGAGCAGTTCTTC. This codes for CASSLESRGVYNEQFF. The rearrangement uses TRBV7-8 and TRBJ2-1; 8 bases are shared with TRBD2. V shed 1 base, J shed 4 bases, and the junction held 6 bases outside the gene matches. CDR3 length: 16 amino acids. CDR1 SGHVS and CDR2 FQNEAQ come from the germline V gene.

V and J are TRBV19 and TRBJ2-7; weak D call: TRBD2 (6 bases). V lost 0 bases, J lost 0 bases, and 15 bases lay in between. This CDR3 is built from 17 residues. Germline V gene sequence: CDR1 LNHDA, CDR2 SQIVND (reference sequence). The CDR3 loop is CASSIEAGGSYSYEQYF. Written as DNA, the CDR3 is TGTGCCAGTAGTATAGAGGCTGGGGGGTCCTACTCCTACGAGCAGTACTTC.

CDR3 DNA: TGTGCCAGCAGAGCCGGGACTAGCGGGGGCCCGAAGTATTTT. As protein: CASRAGTSGGPKYF. The chain carries TRBV2 and TRBJ2-3; TRBD2 matches 14 bases. This CDR3 contains 14 residues. CDR1 and CDR2 (germline): SNHLY, FYNNEI. The ends lost 6 bases at V and 13 bases at J; junction bases unmatched: 9.

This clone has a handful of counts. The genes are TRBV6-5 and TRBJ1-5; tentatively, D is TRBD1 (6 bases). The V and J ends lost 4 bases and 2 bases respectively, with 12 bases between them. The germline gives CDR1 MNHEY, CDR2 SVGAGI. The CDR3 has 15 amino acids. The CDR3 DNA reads TGTGCCAGCAGTTCCTATGCAGGGGGCAATCAGCCCCAGCATTTT. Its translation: CASSSYAGGNQPQHF.

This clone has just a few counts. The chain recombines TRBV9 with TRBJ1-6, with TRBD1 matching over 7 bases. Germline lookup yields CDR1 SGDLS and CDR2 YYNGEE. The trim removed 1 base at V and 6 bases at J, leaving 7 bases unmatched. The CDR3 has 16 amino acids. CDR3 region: CASSVSDRRVNSPLHF. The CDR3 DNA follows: TGTGCCAGCAGCGTATCGGACAGGCGAGTTAATTCACCCCTCCACTTT.

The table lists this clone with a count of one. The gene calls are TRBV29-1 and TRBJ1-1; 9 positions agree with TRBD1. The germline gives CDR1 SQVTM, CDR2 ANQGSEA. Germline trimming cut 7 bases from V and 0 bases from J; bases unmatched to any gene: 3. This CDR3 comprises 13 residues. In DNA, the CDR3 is TGCAGCGGTGGGACAGGGATGAACACTGAAGCTTTCTTT. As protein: CSGGTGMNTEAFF. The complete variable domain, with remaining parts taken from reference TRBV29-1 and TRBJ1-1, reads SAVISQKPSRDICQRGTSLTIQCQVDSQVTMMFWYRQQPGQSLTLIATANQGSEATYESGFVIDKFPISRPNLTFSTLTVSNMSPEDSSIYLCSGGTGMNTEAFFGQGTRLTVV.

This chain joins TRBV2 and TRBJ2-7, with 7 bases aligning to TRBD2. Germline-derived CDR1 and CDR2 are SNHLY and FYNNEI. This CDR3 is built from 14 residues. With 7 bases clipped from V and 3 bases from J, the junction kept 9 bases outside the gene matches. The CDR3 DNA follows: TGTGCCAGCAACGAATGGGGGGGTTACTACGAGCAGTACTTC. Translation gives CASNEWGGYYEQYF.

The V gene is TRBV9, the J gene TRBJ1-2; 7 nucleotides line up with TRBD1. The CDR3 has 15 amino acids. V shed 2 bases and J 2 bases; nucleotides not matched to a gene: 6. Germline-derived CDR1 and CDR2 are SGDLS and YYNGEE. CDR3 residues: CASSVYEGANYGYTF. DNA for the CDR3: TGTGCCAGCAGCGTTTATGAGGGGGCGAACTATGGCTACACCTTC.

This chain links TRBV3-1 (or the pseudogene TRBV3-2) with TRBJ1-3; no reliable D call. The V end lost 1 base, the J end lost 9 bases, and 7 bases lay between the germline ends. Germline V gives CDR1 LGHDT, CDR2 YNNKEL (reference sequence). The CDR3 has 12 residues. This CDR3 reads CASSQAGGTIYF. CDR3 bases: TGTGCCAGCAGCCAAGCTGGCGGCACCATATATTTT.

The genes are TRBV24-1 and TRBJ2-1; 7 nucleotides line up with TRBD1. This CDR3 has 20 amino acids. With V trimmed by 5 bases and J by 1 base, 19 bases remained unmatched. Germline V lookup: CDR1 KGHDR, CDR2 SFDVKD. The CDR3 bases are TGTGCCACCAGTGGCCTGGAGGCGAGGGGGCGCGGGTTGTCCTACAATGAGCAGTTCTTC. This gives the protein CATSGLEARGRGLSYNEQFF.

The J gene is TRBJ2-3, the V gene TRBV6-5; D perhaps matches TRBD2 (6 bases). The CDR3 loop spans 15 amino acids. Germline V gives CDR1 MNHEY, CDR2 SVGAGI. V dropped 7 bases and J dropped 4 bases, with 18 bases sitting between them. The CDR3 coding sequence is TGTGCCAGCATTCCATTATGGCGGGGTGCAGATACGCAGTATTTT. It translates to CASIPLWRGADTQYF.

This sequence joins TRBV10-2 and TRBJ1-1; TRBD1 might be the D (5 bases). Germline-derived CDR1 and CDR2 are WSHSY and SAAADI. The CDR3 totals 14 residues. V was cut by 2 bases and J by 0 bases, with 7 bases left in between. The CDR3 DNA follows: TGCGCCAGCAGTGAGCAGGGCATGAACACTGAAGCTTTCTTT. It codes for CASSEQGMNTEAFF.

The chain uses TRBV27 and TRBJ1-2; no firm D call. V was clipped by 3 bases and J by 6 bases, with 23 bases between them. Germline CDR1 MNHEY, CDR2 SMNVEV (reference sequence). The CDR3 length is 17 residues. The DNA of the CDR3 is TGTGCCAGCAGTTTCGCACCAACCCTATATCGACACCATGGCTACACCTTC. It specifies CASSFAPTLYRHHGYTF.

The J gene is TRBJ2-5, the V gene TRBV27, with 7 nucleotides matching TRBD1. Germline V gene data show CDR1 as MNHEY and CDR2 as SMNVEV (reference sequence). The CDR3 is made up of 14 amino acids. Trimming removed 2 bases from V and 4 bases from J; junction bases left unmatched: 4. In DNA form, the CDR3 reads TGTGCCAGCAGTTTAAATAACAGGGGAGAGACCCAGTACTTC. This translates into CASSLNNRGETQYF.

The CDR3 reads CASSPIDRGYQPQHF. CDR3 nucleotides: TGTGCCAGTAGTCCAATTGACAGGGGATACCAGCCCCAGCATTTT. This chain links TRBV19 with TRBJ1-5; 8 bases are shared with TRBD1. The J segment lost 7 bases and the V segment lost 5 bases, leaving 10 bases of the junction unmatched. Germline V CDR1 and CDR2: LNHDA, SQIVND (reference sequence). This CDR3 has 15 residues.

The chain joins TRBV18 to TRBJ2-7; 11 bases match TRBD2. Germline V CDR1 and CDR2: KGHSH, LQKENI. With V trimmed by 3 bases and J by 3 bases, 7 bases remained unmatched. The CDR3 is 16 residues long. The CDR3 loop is CASSPALAGGLYEQYF. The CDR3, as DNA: TGTGCCAGCTCACCCGCCCTAGCGGGGGGACTCTACGAGCAGTACTTC.

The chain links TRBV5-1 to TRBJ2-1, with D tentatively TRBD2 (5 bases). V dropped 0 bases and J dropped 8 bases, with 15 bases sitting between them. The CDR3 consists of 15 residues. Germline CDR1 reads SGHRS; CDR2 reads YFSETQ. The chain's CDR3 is CASSLAGGELYEQFF. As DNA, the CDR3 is TGCGCCAGCAGCTTGGCCGGTGGGGAGTTATATGAGCAGTTCTTC. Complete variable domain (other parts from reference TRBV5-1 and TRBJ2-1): KAGVTQTPRYLIKTRGQQVTLSCSPISGHRSVSWYQQTPGQGLQFLFEYFSETQRNKGNFPGRFSGRQFSNSRSEMNVSTLELGDSALYLCASSLAGGELYEQFFGPGTRLTVL.

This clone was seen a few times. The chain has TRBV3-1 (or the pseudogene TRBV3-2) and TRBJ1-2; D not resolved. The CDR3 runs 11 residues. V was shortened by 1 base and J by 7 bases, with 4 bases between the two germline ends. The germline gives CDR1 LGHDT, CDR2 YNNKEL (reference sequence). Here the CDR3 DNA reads TGTGCCAGCAGCCAAGGGCCTGGCTACACCTTC. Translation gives CASSQGPGYTF.

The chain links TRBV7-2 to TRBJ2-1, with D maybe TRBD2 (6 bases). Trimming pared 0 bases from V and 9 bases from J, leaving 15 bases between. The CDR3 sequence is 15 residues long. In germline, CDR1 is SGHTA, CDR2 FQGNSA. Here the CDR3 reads CASSLAGSGHREQFF. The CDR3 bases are TGTGCCAGCAGCTTAGCCGGGAGTGGGCATCGTGAGCAGTTCTTC.

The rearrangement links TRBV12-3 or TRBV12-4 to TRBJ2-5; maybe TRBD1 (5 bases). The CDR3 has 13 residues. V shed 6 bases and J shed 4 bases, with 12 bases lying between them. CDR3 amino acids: CASSHTGIETQYF. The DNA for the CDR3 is TGTGCCAGCAGCCACACAGGAATAGAGACCCAGTACTTC.

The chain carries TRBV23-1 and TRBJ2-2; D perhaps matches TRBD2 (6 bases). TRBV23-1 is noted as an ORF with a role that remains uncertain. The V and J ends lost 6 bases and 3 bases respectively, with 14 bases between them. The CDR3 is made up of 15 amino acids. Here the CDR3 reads CASSPRDFHTGELFF. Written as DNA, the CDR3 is TGCGCCAGCAGCCCCCGGGACTTCCACACCGGGGAGCTGTTTTTT.

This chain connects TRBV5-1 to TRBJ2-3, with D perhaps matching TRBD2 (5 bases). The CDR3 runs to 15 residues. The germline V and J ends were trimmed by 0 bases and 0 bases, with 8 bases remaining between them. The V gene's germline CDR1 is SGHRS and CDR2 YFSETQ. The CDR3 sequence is CASSLGETSTDTQYF. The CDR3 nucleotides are TGCGCCAGCAGCTTGGGGGAGACTAGCACAGATACGCAGTATTTT.

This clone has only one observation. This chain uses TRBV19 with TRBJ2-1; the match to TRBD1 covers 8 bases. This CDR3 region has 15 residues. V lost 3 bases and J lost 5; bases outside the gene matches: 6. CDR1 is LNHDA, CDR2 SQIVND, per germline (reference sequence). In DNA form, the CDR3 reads TGTGCCAGTAGTATGGTTGGGACAGGACACAATGAGCAGTTCTTC. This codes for CASSMVGTGHNEQFF.

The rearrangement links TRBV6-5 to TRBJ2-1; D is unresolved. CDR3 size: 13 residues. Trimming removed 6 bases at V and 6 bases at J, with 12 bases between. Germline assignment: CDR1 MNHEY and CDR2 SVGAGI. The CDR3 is CASSLTSRNEQFF. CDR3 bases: TGTGCCAGCAGCCTCACATCACGCAATGAGCAGTTCTTC.

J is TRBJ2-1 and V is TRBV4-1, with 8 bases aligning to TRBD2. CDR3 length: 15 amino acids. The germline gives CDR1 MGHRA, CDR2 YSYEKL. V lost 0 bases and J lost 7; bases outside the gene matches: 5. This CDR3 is CASSQDGGDFNEQFF. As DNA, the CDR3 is TGCGCCAGCAGCCAAGACGGGGGGGATTTTAATGAGCAGTTCTTC.

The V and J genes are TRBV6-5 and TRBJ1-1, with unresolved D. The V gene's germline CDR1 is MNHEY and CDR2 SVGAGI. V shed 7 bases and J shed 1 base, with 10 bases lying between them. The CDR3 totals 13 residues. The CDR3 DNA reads TGTGCCAGCACCTTGGGGAGGAACACTGAAGCTTTCTTT. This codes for CASTLGRNTEAFF.

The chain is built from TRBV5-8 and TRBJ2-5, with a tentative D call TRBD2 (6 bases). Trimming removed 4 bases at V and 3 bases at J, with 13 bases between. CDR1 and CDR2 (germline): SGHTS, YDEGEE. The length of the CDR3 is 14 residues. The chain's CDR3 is CASSPRLVKETQYF. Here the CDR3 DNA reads TGTGCCAGCAGCCCTAGACTAGTAAAAGAGACCCAGTACTTC.

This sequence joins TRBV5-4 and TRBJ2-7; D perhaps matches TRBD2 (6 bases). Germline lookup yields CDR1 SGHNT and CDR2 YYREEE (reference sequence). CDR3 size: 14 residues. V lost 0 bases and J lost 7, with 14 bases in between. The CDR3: CASSLAPGVSEQYF. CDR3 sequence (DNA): TGTGCCAGCAGCTTGGCCCCGGGAGTGAGTGAGCAGTACTTC.